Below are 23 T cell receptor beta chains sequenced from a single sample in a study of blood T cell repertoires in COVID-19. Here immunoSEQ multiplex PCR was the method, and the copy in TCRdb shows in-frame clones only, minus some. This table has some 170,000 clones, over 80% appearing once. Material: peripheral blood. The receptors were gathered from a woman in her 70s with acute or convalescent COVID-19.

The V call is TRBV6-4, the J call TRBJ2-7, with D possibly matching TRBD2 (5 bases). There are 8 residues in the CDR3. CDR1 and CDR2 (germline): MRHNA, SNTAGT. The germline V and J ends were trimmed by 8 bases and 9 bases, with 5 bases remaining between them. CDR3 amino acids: CASGGQYF. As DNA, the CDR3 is TGTGCCAGCGGAGGGCAGTACTTC.

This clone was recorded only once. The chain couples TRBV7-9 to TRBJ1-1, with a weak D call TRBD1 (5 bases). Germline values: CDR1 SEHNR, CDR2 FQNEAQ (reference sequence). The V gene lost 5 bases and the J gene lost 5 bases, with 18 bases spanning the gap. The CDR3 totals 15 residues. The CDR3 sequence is CASSPPQGGRTEAFF. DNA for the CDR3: TGTGCCAGCAGCCCACCCCAGGGTGGGAGGACTGAAGCTTTCTTT.

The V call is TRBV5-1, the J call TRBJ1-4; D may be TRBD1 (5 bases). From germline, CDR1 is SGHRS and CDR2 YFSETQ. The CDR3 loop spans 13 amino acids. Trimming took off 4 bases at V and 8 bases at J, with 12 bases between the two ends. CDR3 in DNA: TGCGCCAGCAGCAATAGGGGTGGAGAAAAACTGTTTTTT. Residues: CASSNRGGEKLFF.

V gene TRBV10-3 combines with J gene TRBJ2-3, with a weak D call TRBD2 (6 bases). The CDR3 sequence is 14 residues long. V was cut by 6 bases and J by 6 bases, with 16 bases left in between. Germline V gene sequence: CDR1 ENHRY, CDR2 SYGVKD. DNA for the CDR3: TGTGCCATCAGCCCGGCGATAGGAGGGGATACGCAGTATTTT. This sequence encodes CAISPAIGGDTQYF.

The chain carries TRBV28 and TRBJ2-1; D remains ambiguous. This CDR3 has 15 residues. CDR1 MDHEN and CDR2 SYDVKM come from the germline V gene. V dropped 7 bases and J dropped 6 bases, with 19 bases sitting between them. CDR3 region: CASNLGGSALNEQFF. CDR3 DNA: TGTGCCAGCAACCTAGGTGGGTCCGCGCTCAATGAGCAGTTCTTC.

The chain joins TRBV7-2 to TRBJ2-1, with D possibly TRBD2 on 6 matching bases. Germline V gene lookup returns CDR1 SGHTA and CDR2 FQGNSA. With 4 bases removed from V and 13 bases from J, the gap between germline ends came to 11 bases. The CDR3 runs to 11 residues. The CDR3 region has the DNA TGTGCCAGCAGCTCGAGCGGGCTACAGTTCTTC. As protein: CASSSSGLQFF.

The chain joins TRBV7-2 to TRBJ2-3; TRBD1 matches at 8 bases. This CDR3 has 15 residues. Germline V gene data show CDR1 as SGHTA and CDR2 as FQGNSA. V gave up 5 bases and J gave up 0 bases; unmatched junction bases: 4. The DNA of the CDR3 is TGTGCCAGCAGCGCGGACAGGGTGAGCACAGATACGCAGTATTTT. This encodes CASSADRVSTDTQYF.

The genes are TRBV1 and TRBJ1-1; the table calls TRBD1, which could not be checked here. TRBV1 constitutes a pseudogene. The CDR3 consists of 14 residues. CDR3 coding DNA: TGCACCAGCAGCCAAGAGACAGGGGTAGAGACAGCTTTCTTT. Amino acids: CTSSQETGVETAFF.

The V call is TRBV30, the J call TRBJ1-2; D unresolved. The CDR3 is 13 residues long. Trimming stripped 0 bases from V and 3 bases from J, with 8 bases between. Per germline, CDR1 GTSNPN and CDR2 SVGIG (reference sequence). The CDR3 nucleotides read TGTGCCTGGAGTGTAAGCGGTTACTATGGCTACACCTTC. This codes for CAWSVSGYYGYTF.

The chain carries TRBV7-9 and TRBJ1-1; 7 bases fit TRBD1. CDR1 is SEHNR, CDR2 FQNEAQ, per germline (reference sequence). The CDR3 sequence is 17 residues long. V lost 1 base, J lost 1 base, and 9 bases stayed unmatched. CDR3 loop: CASSLGGGQVRNTEAFF. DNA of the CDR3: TGTGCCAGCAGCTTAGGGGGCGGACAGGTGAGGAACACTGAAGCTTTCTTT.

CDR3 nucleotide sequence: TGTGCCAGCAGCTTAGGTCTACAGACAACTGACTATGGCTACACCTTC. Translated: CASSLGLQTTDYGYTF. This chain uses TRBV7-9 with TRBJ1-2; D is uncertain. Germline CDR1 and CDR2: SEHNR and FQNEAQ (reference sequence). Between the trimmed V and J ends, which lost 1 base and 3 bases, there was a span of 15 bases. The CDR3 is 16 amino acids.

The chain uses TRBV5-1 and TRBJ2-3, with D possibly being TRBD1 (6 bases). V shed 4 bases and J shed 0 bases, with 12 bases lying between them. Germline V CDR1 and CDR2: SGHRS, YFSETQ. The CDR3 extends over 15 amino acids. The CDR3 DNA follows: TGCGCCAGCAGCCCTTATAGGGGGAGCACAGATACGCAGTATTTT. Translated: CASSPYRGSTDTQYF. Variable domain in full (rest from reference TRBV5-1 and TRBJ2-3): KAGVTQTPRYLIKTRGQQVTLSCSPISGHRSVSWYQQTPGQGLQFLFEYFSETQRNKGNFPGRFSGRQFSNSRSEMNVSTLELGDSALYLCASSPYRGSTDTQYFGPGTRLTVL.

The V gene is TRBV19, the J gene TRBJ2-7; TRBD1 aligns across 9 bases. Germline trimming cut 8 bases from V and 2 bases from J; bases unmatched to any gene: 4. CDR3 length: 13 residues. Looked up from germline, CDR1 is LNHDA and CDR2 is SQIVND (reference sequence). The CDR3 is CASGRQGAYEQYF. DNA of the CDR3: TGTGCCAGTGGAAGACAGGGGGCCTACGAGCAGTACTTC.

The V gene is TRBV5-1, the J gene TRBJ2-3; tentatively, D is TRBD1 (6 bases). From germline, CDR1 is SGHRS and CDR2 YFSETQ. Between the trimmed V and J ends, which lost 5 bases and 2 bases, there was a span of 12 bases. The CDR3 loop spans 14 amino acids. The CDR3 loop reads CASRGGTNTDTQYF. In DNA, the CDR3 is TGCGCCAGCAGAGGGGGTACCAACACAGATACGCAGTATTTT. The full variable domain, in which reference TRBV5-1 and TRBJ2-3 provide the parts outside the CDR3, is KAGVTQTPRYLIKTRGQQVTLSCSPISGHRSVSWYQQTPGQGLQFLFEYFSETQRNKGNFPGRFSGRQFSNSRSEMNVSTLELGDSALYLCASRGGTNTDTQYFGPGTRLTVL.

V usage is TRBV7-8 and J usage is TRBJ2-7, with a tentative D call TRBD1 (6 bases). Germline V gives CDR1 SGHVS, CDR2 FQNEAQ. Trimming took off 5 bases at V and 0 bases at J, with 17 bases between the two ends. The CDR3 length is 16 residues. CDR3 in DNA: TGTGCCAGCAGCCCACGACGACAGGCCCCCTCCTACGAGCAGTACTTC. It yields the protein CASSPRRQAPSYEQYF.

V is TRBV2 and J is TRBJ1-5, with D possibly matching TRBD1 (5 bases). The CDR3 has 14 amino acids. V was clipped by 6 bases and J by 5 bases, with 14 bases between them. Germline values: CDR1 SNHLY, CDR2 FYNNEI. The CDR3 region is CASRQDRNDQPQHF. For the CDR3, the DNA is TGTGCCAGCAGACAAGACAGAAATGATCAGCCCCAGCATTTT.

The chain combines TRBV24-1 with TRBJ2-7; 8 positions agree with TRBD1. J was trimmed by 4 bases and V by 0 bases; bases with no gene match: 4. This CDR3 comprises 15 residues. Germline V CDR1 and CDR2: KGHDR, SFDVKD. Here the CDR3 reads CATSDLSRGHYEQYF. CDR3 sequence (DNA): TGTGCCACCAGTGATTTGTCCAGGGGGCATTACGAGCAGTACTTC.

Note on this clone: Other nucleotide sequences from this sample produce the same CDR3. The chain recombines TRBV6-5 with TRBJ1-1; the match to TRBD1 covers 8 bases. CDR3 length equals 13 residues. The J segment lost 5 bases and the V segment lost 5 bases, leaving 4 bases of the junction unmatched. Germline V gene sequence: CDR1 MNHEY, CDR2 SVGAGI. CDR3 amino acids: CASSRTGGTEAFF. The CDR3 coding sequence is TGTGCCAGCAGTCGAACAGGGGGTACTGAAGCTTTCTTT.

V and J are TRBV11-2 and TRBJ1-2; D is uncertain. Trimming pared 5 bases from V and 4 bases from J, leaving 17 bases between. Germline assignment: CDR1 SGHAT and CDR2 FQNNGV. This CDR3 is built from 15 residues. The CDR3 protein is CASSLGAEVVYGYTF. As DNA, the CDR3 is TGTGCCAGCAGCCTCGGAGCCGAAGTAGTCTATGGCTACACCTTC. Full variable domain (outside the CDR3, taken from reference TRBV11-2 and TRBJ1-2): EAGVAQSPRYKIIEKRQSVAFWCNPISGHATLYWYQQILGQGPKLLIQFQNNGVVDDSQLPKDRFSAERLKGVDSTLKIQPAKLEDSAVYLCASSLGAEVVYGYTFGSGTRLTVV.

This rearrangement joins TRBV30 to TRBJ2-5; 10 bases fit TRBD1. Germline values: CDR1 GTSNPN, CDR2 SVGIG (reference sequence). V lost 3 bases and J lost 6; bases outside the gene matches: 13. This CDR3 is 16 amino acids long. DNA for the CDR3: TGTGCCTGGAGCGACCCAGACAGGGGGCTGGCGAAGACCCAGTACTTC. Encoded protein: CAWSDPDRGLAKTQYF.

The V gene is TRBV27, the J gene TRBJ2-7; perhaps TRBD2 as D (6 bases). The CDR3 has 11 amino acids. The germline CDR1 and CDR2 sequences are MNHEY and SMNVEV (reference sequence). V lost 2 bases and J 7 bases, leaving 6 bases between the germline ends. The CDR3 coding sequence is TGTGCCAGCAGTTTAGGAGGGGAGCAGTACTTC. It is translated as CASSLGGEQYF.

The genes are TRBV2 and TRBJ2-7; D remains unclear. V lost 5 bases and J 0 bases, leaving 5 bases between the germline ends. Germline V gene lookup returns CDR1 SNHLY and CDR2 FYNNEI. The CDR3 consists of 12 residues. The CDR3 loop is CASSQLSYEQYF. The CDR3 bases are TGTGCCAGCAGTCAACTCTCCTACGAGCAGTACTTC. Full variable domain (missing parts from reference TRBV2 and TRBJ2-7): EPEVTQTPSHQVTQMGQEVILRCVPISNHLYFYWYRQILGQKVEFLVSFYNNEISEKSEIFDDQFSVERPDGSNFTLKIRSTKLEDSAMYFCASSQLSYEQYFGPGTRLTVT.

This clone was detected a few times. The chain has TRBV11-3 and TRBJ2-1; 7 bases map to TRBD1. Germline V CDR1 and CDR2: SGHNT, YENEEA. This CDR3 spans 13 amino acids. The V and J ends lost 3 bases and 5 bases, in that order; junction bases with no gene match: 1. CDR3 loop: CASSFDRDNEQFF. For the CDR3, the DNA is TGTGCCAGCAGCTTCGACAGGGACAATGAGCAGTTCTTC.